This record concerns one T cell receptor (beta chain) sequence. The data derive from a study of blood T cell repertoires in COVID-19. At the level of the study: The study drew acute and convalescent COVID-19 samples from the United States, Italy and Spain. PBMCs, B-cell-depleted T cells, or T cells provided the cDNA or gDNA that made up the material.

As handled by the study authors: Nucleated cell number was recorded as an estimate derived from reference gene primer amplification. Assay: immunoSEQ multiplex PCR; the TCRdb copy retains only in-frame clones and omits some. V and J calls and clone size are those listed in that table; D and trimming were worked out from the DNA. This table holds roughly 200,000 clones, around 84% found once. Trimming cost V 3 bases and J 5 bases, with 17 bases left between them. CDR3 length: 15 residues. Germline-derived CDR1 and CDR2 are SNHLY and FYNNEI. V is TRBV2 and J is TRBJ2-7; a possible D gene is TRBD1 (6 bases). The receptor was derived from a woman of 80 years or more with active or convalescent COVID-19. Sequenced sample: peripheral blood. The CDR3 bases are TGTGCCAGCAGTGATTGGGACATCGGAGTCGACGAGCAGTACTTC. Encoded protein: CASSDWDIGVDEQYF.